Sequencing of this T cell receptor (beta chain) was carried out in a study of T cells in Graves' hyperthyroidism and ophthalmopathy (dated by TCRdb to between 2018 and 2021). Background for the entire study: Peripheral blood was sampled at the time of initial diagnosis, prior to any treatment. TCR V-J signatures able to tell the groups apart were searched for in a discovery cohort of 90 to 100 patients, of whom 43 had Graves' ophthalmopathy and around 58 had stable Graves' hyperthyroidism. Prospective prediction of ophthalmopathy was tested in an independent validation cohort of approximately 19 hyperthyroidism patients and 17 patients who later progressed to ophthalmopathy. The 90 to 100 discovery patients were randomly split 7:3 into training and test sets. Thyroid tissue and blood T-cell repertoires from several Graves' hyperthyroidism patients were also compared in the study. After sampling, hyperthyroidism patients received methimazole starting at 30 mg daily, and ophthalmopathy patients received high-dose intravenous methylprednisolone. The paper describes TCR Vbeta CDR3 sequencing of 135 peripheral blood samples, made up of 43 ophthalmopathy patients, approximately 73 hyperthyroidism patients and approximately 17 progressor patients.

CDR1 and CDR2, looked up from the germline V gene (reference sequence), are GTSNPN and SVGIG. The CDR3 numbers 12 residues from cysteine through phenylalanine. The retained sequence is limited to the CDR3, 36 bases, with the frame set at the first base. V ends up 2 bases short and J 14 bases short, with an unmatched junction base count of 9. Overall study results and their limits: In cross-validation, a model built on a 13 V-J signature told ophthalmopathy apart from stable hyperthyroidism with 85% to 90% sensitivity and approximately 81% specificity, and in testing the same model reached 80%/75%. Most expanded thyroid clonotypes (frequency above 0.001) were also detected in blood, a finding suggesting that blood repertoires may reflect thyroid immune responses. In validation, progression to ophthalmopathy was predicted by the model with 70.59% sensitivity and roughly 72% specificity, a median of approximately 6.5 months before onset. No statistical method was used to set the sample size in advance, and investigators knew the group allocation.

TCR beta CDR3 regions were amplified from RNA transcripts. For the first round of RT-PCR on the TCR CDR3, the HTBI primer set was used together with the Qiagen OneStep RT-PCR kit. The libraries were constructed in a second round of multiplex PCR and then size-selected and purified. Sequencing of the libraries was done on an Illumina HiSeq2000 using paired-end 100 bp reads. The authors' analysis ran thus. SOAPnuke was used to process the raw data, removing reads that contained adapters or uncalled bases, had a mean Phred below 15, or lacked an exact match to the constant primer or identifier. High-quality paired reads were merged using COPE v1.2.5, and each unique nucleotide sequence was defined as a clonotype. MiTCR v1.1 was used to align the clonotypes against IMGT TRBV, TRBD and TRBJ reference segments. The analysis included only V-J combinations with a frequency above 0.0001, which together covered approximately 99% of the repertoires. The TCS score was defined as the ratio of F50 (clonal expansion) to E x V (chaos), calculated using BLOSUM62-based TCRdist between CDR3 peptides within each V-J. Welch's t-statistics and random forest reduced around 550 V-J features to 10 to 15, which were used in a naive Bayes classifier (R e1071). TCRdb reworked the public reads: Q25 trimming with fastp, MiXCR clone assembly, productive beta chains retained. Rows with one shared CDR3 protein collapse into an entry with the most common genes and DNA. The V and J calls and clone size come from TCRdb's table, not from the authors' own analysis. The sample table contains under 550,000 distinct CDR3 sequences; only one count was recorded for nearly 20% of them. 47% of the sample rests with the top ten.

Ophthalmopathy patients had moderately to severely active disease, with a Clinical Activity Score of 3 or more, a NOSPECS grade of 4 or more, and a disease duration of less than 3 months. The study excluded patients with uncontrolled infections, other autoimmune diseases, pregnancy or lactation. Diagnoses relied on clinical symptoms, serum thyroxine and TRAb, thyroid ultrasound and orbital computed tomography. PBMCs were separated from 7.5 to 10 ml of fresh peripheral blood using Ficoll-Paque density gradient centrifugation. Trizol reagent was used to extract total RNA, and RNA quality was then checked on an Agilent 2100 Bioanalyzer. A word on this clonotype: Its specific antigen is unknown. The sample holds no much larger clone one base away, and base qualities are not on file.

This sequence originates from a man in his forties with Graves' ophthalmopathy. The sequence links TRBV30 to TRBJ2-3; 8 bases in the middle match TRBD2. The specimen sequenced was blood. The CDR3 corresponds to CAWSRGRAGGYF. The nucleotide sequence is given as TGTGCCTGGAGTAGGGGCCGGGCGGGAGGGTATTTT.